This T cell receptor (beta chain) was captured by sequencing in a study of T cells in Graves' hyperthyroidism and ophthalmopathy (dated by TCRdb to about 2019). The study in broad terms: Peripheral blood samples were taken at the time of initial diagnosis, prior to any treatment. TCR V-J signatures able to tell the groups apart were searched for in a discovery cohort of around 95 patients, of whom more than 40 had Graves' ophthalmopathy and roughly 57 had stable Graves' hyperthyroidism. An independent validation cohort of 18 to 20 hyperthyroidism patients and 15 or so patients who later progressed to ophthalmopathy tested prospective prediction of ophthalmopathy. The 75 to 100 discovery patients were randomly split 7:3 into training and test sets. Thyroid tissue and blood T-cell repertoires from about 6 Graves' hyperthyroidism patients were also compared in the study. Following sampling, methimazole starting at 30 mg daily was given to hyperthyroidism patients, and high-dose intravenous methylprednisolone was given to ophthalmopathy patients. TCR Vbeta CDR3 sequencing of 120 to 150 peripheral blood samples (under 45 ophthalmopathy, 75 hyperthyroidism and 17 progressor patients) is reported in the paper.

Points the paper makes about the study in general: Most expanded thyroid clonotypes (frequency above 0.001) were also found in blood, which suggests that blood repertoires may mirror thyroid immune responses. In cross-validation, a model built on a 13 V-J signature told ophthalmopathy apart from stable hyperthyroidism with under 90% sensitivity and 81% to 82% specificity, and in testing the same model reached 80%/75%. No statistical method was used to set the sample size in advance, and investigators knew the group allocation. In validation, progression to ophthalmopathy was predicted by the model with around 71% sensitivity and approximately 78% specificity, a median of about 6 months before onset.

Graves' hyperthyroidism was defined as stable when no progression to ophthalmopathy occurred over 18 months of follow-up. Hyperthyroidism patients were newly diagnosed, had a disease duration of under 2 months, and were aged 18 to 65 years. Any patient with an uncontrolled infection, another autoimmune disease, pregnancy or lactation was excluded. Diagnoses were based on clinical symptoms, serum thyroxine and TRAb, thyroid ultrasound and orbital computed tomography. PBMCs were isolated from more than 9 ml of fresh peripheral blood by Ficoll-Paque density gradient centrifugation. Trizol reagent was used to extract total RNA, and RNA quality was then checked on an Agilent 2100 Bioanalyzer. Including the terminal cysteine and phenylalanine, the CDR3 comprises 15 residues. The retained sequence is limited to the CDR3, 45 bases, with the frame set at the first base. CDR1 and CDR2 were assigned from the germline V gene (reference sequence) as LNHDA and SQIVND. Germline trimming amounts to 7 bases on V and 4 bases on J, with 9 as the count of junction bases outside the gene matches.

TCR beta CDR3 regions were amplified from RNA transcripts. For the first round of RT-PCR on the TCR CDR3, the HTBI primer set was used together with the Qiagen OneStep RT-PCR kit. The libraries were constructed in a second round of multiplex PCR and then size-selected and purified. Paired-end sequencing of the libraries was performed with 100 bp reads on an Illumina HiSeq2000. The authors' analysis ran thus. SOAPnuke was used to process the raw data, with reads discarded if the reads contained adapters or uncalled bases, had a mean Phred below 15, or lacked an exact constant-primer or identifier match. COPE v1.2.5 was used to merge the high-quality paired reads, and each unique nucleotide sequence was defined as a clonotype. MiTCR v1.1 was used to align clonotypes to the IMGT TRBV, TRBD and TRBJ reference segments. The analysis included only V-J combinations with a frequency above 0.0001, which together covered 99% to 99.2% of the repertoires. A TCS score was defined as the ratio of F50 (clonal expansion) to E x V (chaos), with BLOSUM62-based TCRdist applied between CDR3 peptides within each V-J. Welch's t-statistics and random forest reduced around 520 V-J features to 13, which were used in a naive Bayes classifier (R e1071). In-frame beta chains were kept once TCRdb had trimmed the public reads at Q25 with fastp and called clones with MiXCR. Entries that share a CDR3 protein sequence are merged under the most common genes and DNA. These V and J calls originate from TCRdb's pipeline instead of the authors' own analysis. The table for this sample lists a few hundred thousand distinct CDR3 sequences; approximately 14% of them were counted only once. Approximately 7% of the sample belongs to the ten largest clones.

About this clonotype: Its antigen target is currently unknown. Per-base quality was not reported, and no clone a single base away is much larger than it.

This sequence was found in a woman aged 30 to 39 with Graves' hyperthyroidism. The sequenced sample was blood. Recombination joined TRBV19 with TRBJ2-2; 7 nucleotides in the junction match TRBD1. For the CDR3, the sequence is CASMGDSRGTGELFF. The nucleotide sequence is given as TGTGCCAGTATGGGGGACAGCCGGGGCACCGGGGAGCTGTTTTTT.